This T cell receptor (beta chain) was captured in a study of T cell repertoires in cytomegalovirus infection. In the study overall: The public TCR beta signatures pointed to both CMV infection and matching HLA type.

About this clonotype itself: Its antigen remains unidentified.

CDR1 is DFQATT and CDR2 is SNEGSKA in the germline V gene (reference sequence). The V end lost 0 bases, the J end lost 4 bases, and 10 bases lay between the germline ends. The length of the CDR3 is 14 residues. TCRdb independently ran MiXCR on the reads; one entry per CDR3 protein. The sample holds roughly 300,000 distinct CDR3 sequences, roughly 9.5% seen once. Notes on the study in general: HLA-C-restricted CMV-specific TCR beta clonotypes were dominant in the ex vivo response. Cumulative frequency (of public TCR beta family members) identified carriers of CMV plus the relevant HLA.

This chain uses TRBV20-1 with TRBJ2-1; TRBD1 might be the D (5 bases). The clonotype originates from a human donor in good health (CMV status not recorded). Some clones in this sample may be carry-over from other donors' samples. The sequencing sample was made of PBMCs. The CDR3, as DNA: TGCAGTGCTAGAGATGAGACAGCATACAATGAGCAGTTCTTC. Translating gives CSARDETAYNEQFF.